This T cell receptor (beta chain) was captured by sequencing in a study of blood T cells in healthy people across ages. Points from the study as a whole: Age brought a roughly linear fall in TCR beta diversity measured per million T cells. From one million sequenced T cells, diversity estimates were lower bounds. Expanded clonotype changes were possibly confounded by unknown donor CMV status.

Notes on this clonotype: What it binds is unknown.

A J-beta primer mix and a sample-barcoded 5' primer were used in a second PCR of roughly 6 to 12 cycles. Samples each returned at least 3 million CDR3-containing paired-end reads. TCRdb redid the calling of the 5' RACE reads with MiXCR, one entry per CDR3 protein. The repertoire includes around 870,000 distinct CDR3 sequences, roughly 26% of them detected once, and around 16% sits in the top ten. Germline CDR1 and CDR2: DFQATT and SNEGSKA (reference sequence). V lost 5 bases to trimming and J lost 4 bases, with 14 bases between them. The CDR3 is made up of 13 amino acids. The V and J genes are TRBV20-1 and TRBJ1-1; possible D gene TRBD1, 5 bases. Input material: blood. The sequence came from a woman at least 80 years old in good health. The CDR3 sequence is CSAYRDGGTEAFF. In nucleotides, the CDR3 is TGCAGTGCTTATAGGGACGGTGGCACTGAAGCTTTCTTT.